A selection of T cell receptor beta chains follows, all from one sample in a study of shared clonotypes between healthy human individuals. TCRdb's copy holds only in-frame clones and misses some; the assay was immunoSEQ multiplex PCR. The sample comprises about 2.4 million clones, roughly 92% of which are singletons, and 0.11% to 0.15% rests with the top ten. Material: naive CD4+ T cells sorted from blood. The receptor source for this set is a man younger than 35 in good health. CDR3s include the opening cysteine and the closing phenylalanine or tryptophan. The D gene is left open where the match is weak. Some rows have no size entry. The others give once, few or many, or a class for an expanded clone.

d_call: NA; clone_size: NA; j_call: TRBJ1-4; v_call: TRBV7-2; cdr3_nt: TGTGCCAGCAGCTTAGCGGGGGGCGGGGTAACTAATGAAAAACTGTTTTTT; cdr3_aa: CASSLAGGGVTNEKLFF
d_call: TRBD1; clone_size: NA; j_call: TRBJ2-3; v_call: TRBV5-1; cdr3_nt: TGCGCCAGCAGGCCGGGACAGGGCGTTCGCACAGATACGCAGTATTTT; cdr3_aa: CASRPGQGVRTDTQYF
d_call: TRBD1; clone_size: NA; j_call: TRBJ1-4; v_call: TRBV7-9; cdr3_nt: TGTGCCAGCAACCGGGACAGGGGGCTATCGCATGAAAAACTGTTTTTT; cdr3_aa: CASNRDRGLSHEKLFF
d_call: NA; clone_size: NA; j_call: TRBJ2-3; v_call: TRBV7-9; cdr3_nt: TGTGCCAGCAGCTTAGAAGGCAGTAGCACAGATACGCAGTATTTT; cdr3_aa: CASSLEGSSTDTQYF
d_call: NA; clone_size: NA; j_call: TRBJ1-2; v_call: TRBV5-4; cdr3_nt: TGTGCCAGCAGCTTGGCCGGACGGATCTATGGCTACACCTTC; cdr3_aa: CASSLAGRIYGYTF
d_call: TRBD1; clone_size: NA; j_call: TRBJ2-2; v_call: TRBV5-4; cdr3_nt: TGTGCCAGCAGCTTGTTTGTGACAGGGGCCGGGGAGCTGTTTTTT; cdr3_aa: CASSLFVTGAGELFF
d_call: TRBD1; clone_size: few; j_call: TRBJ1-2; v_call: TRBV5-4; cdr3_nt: TGTGCCAGCAGCTTGGACAGGGGAGGTTCTCACACCTTC; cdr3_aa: CASSLDRGGSHTF
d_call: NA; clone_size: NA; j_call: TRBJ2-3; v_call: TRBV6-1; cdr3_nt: TGTGCCAGCAGTACCGACATGGTTGGGACGCAGTATTTT; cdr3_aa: CASSTDMVGTQYF
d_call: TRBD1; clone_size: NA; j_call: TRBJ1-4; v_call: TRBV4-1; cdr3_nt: TGCGCCAGCAGCCAACCACCGGGACAGAAAGAAAAACTGTTTTTT; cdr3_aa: CASSQPPGQKEKLFF
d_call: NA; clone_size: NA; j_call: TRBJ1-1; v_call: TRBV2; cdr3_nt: TGTGCCAGCAGCTTCACCCCCGTGAACACTGAAGCTTTCTTT; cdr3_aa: CASSFTPVNTEAFF
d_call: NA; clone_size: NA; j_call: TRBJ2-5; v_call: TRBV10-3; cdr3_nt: TGTGCCATGGGGGGACCCCCACAAGAGACCCAGTACTTC; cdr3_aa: CAMGGPPQETQYF
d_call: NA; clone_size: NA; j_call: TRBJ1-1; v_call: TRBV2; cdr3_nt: TGTGCCAGCAGCCCTAGGGGGGGCACTGAAGCTTTCTTT; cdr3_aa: CASSPRGGTEAFF
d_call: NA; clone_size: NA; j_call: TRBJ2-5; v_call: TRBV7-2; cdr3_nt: TGTGCCAGCAGCTTAGGGCCGGGATCGGGCCAAGAGACCCAGTACTTC; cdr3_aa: CASSLGPGSGQETQYF
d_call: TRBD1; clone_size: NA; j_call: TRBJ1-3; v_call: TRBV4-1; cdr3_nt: TGCGCCAGCAGCCAAGATCAGGGGTCAGGGGGCGCGTCTGGAAACACCATATATTTT; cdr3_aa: CASSQDQGSGGASGNTIYF
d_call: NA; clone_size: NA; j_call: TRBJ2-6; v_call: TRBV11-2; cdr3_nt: TGTGCCAGCAGCTCACCTTCCCCGGGAGCTGGGGCCAACGTCCTGACTTTC; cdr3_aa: CASSSPSPGAGANVLTF
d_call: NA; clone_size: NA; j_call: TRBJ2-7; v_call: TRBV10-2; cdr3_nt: TGCGCCAGCAGTGAGTGGAAGGTTCCCGAGCAGTACTTC; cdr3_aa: CASSEWKVPEQYF
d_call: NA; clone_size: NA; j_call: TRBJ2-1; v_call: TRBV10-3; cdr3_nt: TGTGCCGTCCTTGGAACAGGGAGGAATGAGCAGTTCTTC; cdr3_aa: CAVLGTGRNEQFF
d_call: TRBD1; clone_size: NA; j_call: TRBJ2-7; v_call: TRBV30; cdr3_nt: TGTGCCTGGAGCCCCGGGACAGGGTGGTACGAGCAGTACTTC; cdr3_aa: CAWSPGTGWYEQYF
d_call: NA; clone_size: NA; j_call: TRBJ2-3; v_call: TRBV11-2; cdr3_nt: TGTGCCAGCAGCCCCCTAGGGGGGGGCACAGATACGCAGTATTTT; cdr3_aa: CASSPLGGGTDTQYF
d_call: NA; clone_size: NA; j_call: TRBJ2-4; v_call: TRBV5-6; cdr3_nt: TGTGCCAGCAGCCTGGGGCAGGGATTGCTTCAGTACTTC; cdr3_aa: CASSLGQGLLQYF
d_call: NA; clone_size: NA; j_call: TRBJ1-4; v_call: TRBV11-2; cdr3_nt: TGTGCCAGCTCGCCCTGGGATGGAGGGGGGCGAGAAAAACTGTTTTTT; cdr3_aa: CASSPWDGGGREKLFF
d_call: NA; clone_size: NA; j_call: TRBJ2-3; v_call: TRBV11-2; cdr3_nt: TGTGCCAGCAGCTTAACAGGGAATGGCATAGATACGCAGTATTTT; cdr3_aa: CASSLTGNGIDTQYF
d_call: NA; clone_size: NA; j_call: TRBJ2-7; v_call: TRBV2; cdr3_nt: TGTGCCAGCAGTAGGTCCTCCTACGAGCAGTACTTC; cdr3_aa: CASSRSSYEQYF
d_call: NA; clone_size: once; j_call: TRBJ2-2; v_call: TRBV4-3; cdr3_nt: TGCGCCAGCAGCCTCGACCGGGAGCTGTTTTTT; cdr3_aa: CASSLDRELFF
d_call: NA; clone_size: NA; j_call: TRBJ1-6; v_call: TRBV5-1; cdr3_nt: TGCGCCAGCCGGGGAAATTATAATTCACCCCTCCACTTT; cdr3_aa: CASRGNYNSPLHF
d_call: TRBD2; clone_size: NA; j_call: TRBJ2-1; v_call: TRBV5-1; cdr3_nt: TGCGCCAGCAGCGTGGGGACTAGCGGGAGTAATGAGCAGTTCTTC; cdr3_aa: CASSVGTSGSNEQFF
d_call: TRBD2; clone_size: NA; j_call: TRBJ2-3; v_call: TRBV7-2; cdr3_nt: TGTGCCAGCAGCTTAAGTTACGGGTTCGCGGGAGGGCCGACAGATACGCAGTATTTT; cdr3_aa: CASSLSYGFAGGPTDTQYF
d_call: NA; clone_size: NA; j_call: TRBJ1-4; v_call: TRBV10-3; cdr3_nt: TGTGCCATCAGTGGACAGCCGAATGAAAAACTGTTTTTT; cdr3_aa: CAISGQPNEKLFF
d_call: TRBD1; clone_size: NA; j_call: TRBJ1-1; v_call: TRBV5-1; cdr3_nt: TGCGCCAGCAGCTTGACAGGGGGCCGGACTGAAGCTTTCTTT; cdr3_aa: CASSLTGGRTEAFF
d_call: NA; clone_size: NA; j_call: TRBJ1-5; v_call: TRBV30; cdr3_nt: TGTGCCTGGATGGCCCAAGACGGCCAGCCCCAGCATTTT; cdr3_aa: CAWMAQDGQPQHF
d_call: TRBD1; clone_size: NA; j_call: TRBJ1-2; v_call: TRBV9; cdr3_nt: TGTGCCAGCAGCGTAGAGCCTACTCAGGGGGCCACATATGGCTACACCTTC; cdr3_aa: CASSVEPTQGATYGYTF
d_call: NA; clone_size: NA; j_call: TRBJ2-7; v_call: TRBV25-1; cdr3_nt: TGTGCCAGCAGTGACCTTCCCAGGAGCTACGAGCAGTACTTC; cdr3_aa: CASSDLPRSYEQYF
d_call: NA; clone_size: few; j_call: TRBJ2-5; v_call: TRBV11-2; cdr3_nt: TGTGCCAGCAGCTGGACCCCCGAGTACCAAGAGACCCAGTACTTC; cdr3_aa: CASSWTPEYQETQYF
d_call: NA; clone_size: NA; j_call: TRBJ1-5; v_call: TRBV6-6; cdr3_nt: TGTGCCAGCAGTCGAGAGTATGGCAATCAGCCCCAGCATTTT; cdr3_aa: CASSREYGNQPQHF
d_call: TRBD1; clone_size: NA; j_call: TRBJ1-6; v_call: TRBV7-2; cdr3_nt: TGTGCCAGCAGCCCACGGACAGGGGCCTTTAATTCACCCCTCCACTTT; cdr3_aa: CASSPRTGAFNSPLHF
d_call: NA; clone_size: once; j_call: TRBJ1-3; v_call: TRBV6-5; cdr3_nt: TGTGCCAGCAAACTCGGACAGAGCTCTGGAAACACCATATATTTT; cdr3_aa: CASKLGQSSGNTIYF
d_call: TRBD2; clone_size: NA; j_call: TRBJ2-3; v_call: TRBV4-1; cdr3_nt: TGCGCCAGCAGCCAAGTCAGTAGCGGGGTGCCTACGCAGTATTTT; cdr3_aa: CASSQVSSGVPTQYF
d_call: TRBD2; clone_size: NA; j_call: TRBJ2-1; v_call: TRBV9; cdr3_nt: TGTGCCAGCAGCGTAGAAACTAGCGGGGGACGACACAATGAGCAGTTCTTC; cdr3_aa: CASSVETSGGRHNEQFF
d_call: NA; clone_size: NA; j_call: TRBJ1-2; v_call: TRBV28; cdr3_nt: TGTGCCAGCAGTTTAACCCAGGGTGGGGCCAATGGCTACACCTTC; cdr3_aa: CASSLTQGGANGYTF
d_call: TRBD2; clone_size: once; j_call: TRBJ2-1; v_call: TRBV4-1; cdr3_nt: TGCGCCAGCAGCCGAGGTACTAGCGGATACAATGAGCAGTTCTTC; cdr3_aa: CASSRGTSGYNEQFF
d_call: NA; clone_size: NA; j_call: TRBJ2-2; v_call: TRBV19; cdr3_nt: TGTGCCAGCGGACGGGGCCCGACCGGGGAGCTGTTTTTT; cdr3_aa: CASGRGPTGELFF
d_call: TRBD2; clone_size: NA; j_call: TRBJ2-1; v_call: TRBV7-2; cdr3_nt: TGTGCCAGCAGCTTAGTTTGGACTAGCGGTTACAATGAGCAGTTCTTC; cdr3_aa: CASSLVWTSGYNEQFF
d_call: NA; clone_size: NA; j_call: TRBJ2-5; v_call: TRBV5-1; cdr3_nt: TGCGCCAGCAGCTTGGTGGACTACCAAGAGACCCAGTACTTC; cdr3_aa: CASSLVDYQETQYF
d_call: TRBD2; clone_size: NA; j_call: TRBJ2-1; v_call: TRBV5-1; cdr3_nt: TGCGCCAGCAGCATTGGGACTAGCGGAAATGAGCAGTTCTTC; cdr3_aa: CASSIGTSGNEQFF
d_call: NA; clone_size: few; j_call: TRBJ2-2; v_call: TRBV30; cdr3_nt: TGTGCCTGGAGTGTTAGGAGGGCCGGGGAGCTGTTTTTT; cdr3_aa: CAWSVRRAGELFF
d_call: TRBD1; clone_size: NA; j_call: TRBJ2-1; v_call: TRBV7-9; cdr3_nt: TGTGCCAGCAGCTTACCGGGACAGGGGGCCTTAAATGAGCAGTTCTTC; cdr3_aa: CASSLPGQGALNEQFF
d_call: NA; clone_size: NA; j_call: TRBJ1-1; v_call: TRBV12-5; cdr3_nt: TGTGCTAGTGGTTGGGCCAGGGGTACTGAAGCTTTCTTT; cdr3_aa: CASGWARGTEAFF
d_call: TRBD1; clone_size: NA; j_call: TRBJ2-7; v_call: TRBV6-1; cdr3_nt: TGTGCCAGCACTCCCGGGACAGGGGTCTACGAGCAGTACTTC; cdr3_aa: CASTPGTGVYEQYF